These T cell receptor beta chains were read from a single sample in a study of regulatory and conventional T cells in RAG deficiency. TCRdb keeps only in-frame clones here, not all; method: immunoSEQ multiplex PCR. The table lists approximately 21,000 clones, around 97% of them singletons. The sample was also linked to a second study, of regulatory T cells.

Material for sequencing was CD25- CD4+ T cells sorted from blood. Every receptor here comes from a human donor in good health. The CDR3 runs from the conserved cysteine through the conserved F or W. D genes are given only for firm matches. Clone size is given for some rows only: seen once, a few or many times, or a class if the clone is expanded.

V	size	J	D	DNA	CDR3
TRBV5-8	once	TRBJ1-4	TRBD1	TGTGCCAGCAGCTTGTCGGGACAGGGGAATGAAAAACTGTTTTTT	CASSLSGQGNEKLFF
TRBV6-5	.	TRBJ2-7	TRBD1	TGTGCCAGCTGGGGGACAGGGGTTTCCTACGAGCAGTACTTC	CASWGTGVSYEQYF
TRBV6-5	.	TRBJ2-3	TRBD2	TGTGCCAGCACCCCGGGACTAGCGAGGGATACGCAGTATTTT	CASTPGLARDTQYF
TRBV9	.	TRBJ1-2	TRBD1	TGTGCCAGCAGCAAAGGGACAGGGGCCAACTATGGCTACACCTTC	CASSKGTGANYGYTF
TRBV6-6	.	TRBJ2-7	TRBD1	TGTGCCAGCAGTTCCCCCGGGACAGCCTACGAGCAGTACTTC	CASSSPGTAYEQYF
TRBV2	.	TRBJ2-7	TRBD1	TGTGCCAGCAGTGAAAGGTTAGGGTTGACAGGGGGATCCTACGAGCAGTACTTC	CASSERLGLTGGSYEQYF
TRBV20-1	.	TRBJ2-4	.	TGCAGTGGCAGTCCCAAAAACATTCAGTACTTC	CSGSPKNIQYF
TRBV5-1	.	TRBJ2-2	.	TGCGCCAGCAGCTTGGCGTCTGAGCTGGGGAGCGGGGAGCTGTTTTTT	CASSLASELGSGELFF
TRBV29-1	.	TRBJ2-2	.	TGCAGCGTTGAACGGGGTGGGGGGACGGACACCGGGGAGCTGTTTTTT	CSVERGGGTDTGELFF
TRBV2	once	TRBJ2-7	.	TGTGCCAGCAGTTCGGGGGCCTACGAGCAGTACTTC	CASSSGAYEQYF
TRBV10-3	.	TRBJ1-1	TRBD1	TGTGCCATCAGCCGGGACAGGGATATAACGGACACTGAAGCTTTCTTT	CAISRDRDITDTEAFF
TRBV5-1	.	TRBJ2-3	TRBD1	TGCGCCAGCAGCTCGACAGGGGACATCACAGATACGCAGTATTTT	CASSSTGDITDTQYF